The subject of this entry is one T cell receptor beta chain. Antigen specificity is unknown. These data belong to a study of cytomegalovirus exposure and HLA in healthy donors. Germline CDR1 reads SGHNT; CDR2 reads YENEEA. V was shortened by 3 bases and J by 6 bases, with 9 bases between the two germline ends. The CDR3 runs to 13 residues. Study outcomes and limitations: The classifier reportedly diagnosed cytomegalovirus status with high specificity and sensitivity.

Assay used: immunoSEQ multiplex PCR; TCRdb lists only in-frame clones, some missing. The sample consists of roughly 350,000 clones, roughly 90% of them appearing once. Specimen: PBMCs. This sequence joins TRBV11-3 and TRBJ2-1; weak D call: TRBD1 (6 bases). The receptor comes from a young woman in good health and CMV-seronegative. In DNA, the CDR3 is TGTGCCAGCAGCTTGGACAGAATCAATGAGCAGTTCTTC. It specifies CASSLDRINEQFF.